This T cell receptor beta chain was identified in a study of T cell responses to AZD1222 COVID-19 vaccine. This CDR3 region has 15 residues. The V gene's germline CDR1 is LNHDA and CDR2 SQIVND (reference sequence). V lost 6 bases to trimming and J lost 4 bases, with 18 bases between them. Study results and limitations: Reportedly, nearly half the spike-specific TCRs target unmutated variant regions. At baseline, seropositivity was found in only a handful of AZD1222 recipients. Sampling captured repertoires only after the peak T cell response.

Clones were read by immunoSEQ multiplex PCR, and TCRdb kept only the in-frame ones, dropping some. The table includes roughly 140,000 clones, about 92% detected once. As concerns this clone: Antigen specificity is unknown.

The rearrangement links TRBV19 to TRBJ1-2, with D perhaps TRBD1 (6 bases). Source: peripheral blood, taken after recovery from COVID-19. This sequence was found in an adult who had recovered from COVID-19. In DNA form, the CDR3 reads TGTGCCAGTAGGGCTACAGGGCCGCTTACCTATGGCTACACCTTC. This gives the protein CASRATGPLTYGYTF.